This entry features one T cell receptor (beta chain) sequence. Its antigen is still unknown. Within one base of it there is no much larger clone, and no base qualities were kept. The CDR3 goes from the cysteine to the phenylalanine over 15 residues. The only DNA kept is the CDR3, 45 bases in frame from the first base. The germline ends are 15 bases apart after V is trimmed by 3 bases and J by 3 bases. Peripheral blood CD8+ and CD4+ T cells from healthy donors, Susac syndrome patients and multiple sclerosis patients were profiled by high-throughput TCR beta sequencing. The Susac syndrome patients fulfilled recently defined diagnostic criteria for either definite or probable disease. Bulk CD8+ and CD4+ T cells were purified by magnetic negative isolation, whereas CD8+ TEMRA cells were enriched by FACS. Blood was drawn into EDTA tubes, processed within 24 hours, and PBMCs were isolated by density gradient centrifugation. PBMCs destined for TCR sequencing were cryopreserved in liquid nitrogen and later thawed in a 37 °C water bath. The sorted or isolated CD4+, CD8+ and CD8+ TEMRA cells had a purity of 90% or higher.

These data come from a study of CD8 T cells in Susac syndrome (dated by TCRdb to the late 2010s). Regarding the study in general: Among the sequenced Susac syndrome patients, more than 5 had clinically active disease and under ten were in clinical remission. Susac syndrome patients were therapy-naive, on corticosteroids (some also receiving IVIg), or on IVIg alone at blood withdrawal. Whether CD8+ T cell activation and differentiation in Susac syndrome was antigen driven was tested using repertoire sequencing.

RNA was extracted with the RNeasy kit and roughly 0.45 to 1 ug was reverse transcribed using random hexamers. The immunoSEQ multiplex PCR assay, which covers 54 Vbeta and 13 Jbeta segments, was used to amplify TCR beta CDR3 regions. To correct PCR amplification bias, a synthetic template baseline was used for both primer optimization and computational correction. For the original study's pipeline: Reads were annotated to V, D and J genes per IMGT and analyzed with immunoSEQ Analyzer, keeping only productive sequences. To calculate clonality, Shannon entropy was normalized by log2 of the number of productive unique sequences and then subtracted from one. For each patient and control, public and private clones were evaluated within the 100 most prevalent clones. Clones were defined as Susac-specific if absent from the healthy and MS cohorts, from 1052 published viral clones and from other ImmuneACCESS disease sequences. TCRdb reanalyzed the raw reads on its own, using fastp at Q25 for trimming and MiXCR for clone calling, and kept in-frame beta chains. Each record represents a unique CDR3 protein, reported with the most common genes and DNA among its rows. The V and J calls shown here were made by TCRdb, not taken from the authors' results. Here the sample has about 80,000 distinct CDR3 sequences; 90% to 95% occur a single time. Around 0.52% of the sample is held by the ten biggest clonotypes.

Overall study outcomes, separate from this receptor: The CD4+ T cell repertoire of patients with Susac syndrome showed no detectable clonal expansion. The number of individuals in the TCR sequencing and HLA analysis was recognized as being relatively small.

The sample was CD4+ T cells from PBMCs. Recombination linked TRBV12-3 or TRBV12-4 to TRBJ2-7, with no confident D gene call. The receptor was derived from a human donor with Susac syndrome. CDR3 sequence: CASSFGSHGVYEQYF. The DNA reads TGTGCCAGCAGTTTCGGCTCCCACGGTGTCTACGAGCAGTACTTC.